This T cell receptor beta chain was sequenced during a study of cytomegalovirus exposure and HLA in healthy donors. As for this clone: Its antigen is unidentified.

Findings of the study overall: The study labeled fewer than 200 TCR beta chains cytomegalovirus-associated. Across donors, most TCRs were seen rarely, yet some public ones were widespread. A later analysis showed that HLA-associated TCR beta chains had undergone more clonal expansion than equally common others.

The CDR3 has 15 residues. The junction had 3 bases not matched to a gene; V was cut back by 1 base and J by 2 bases. Germline V gives CDR1 MGHRA, CDR2 YSYEKL. A multiplex PCR was run with 60 Vbeta primers and 13 Jbeta primers. Profiling relied on immunoSEQ multiplex PCR, and the TCRdb table lists in-frame clones only, not all of them. This table holds some 63,000 clones, 80% found once. The sample consisted of PBMCs. The chain recombines TRBV4-1 with TRBJ1-2; 8 nucleotides align to TRBD1. This sequence originates from a woman between 40 and 50 years old in good health and CMV-seronegative. The DNA for the CDR3 is TGCGCCAGCAGCCAAGGGACAGGGCCGAACTATGGCTACACCTTC. Its protein product is CASSQGTGPNYGYTF.